Shown below are 25 T cell receptor beta chains from a single sample sequenced in a study of cytomegalovirus exposure and HLA in healthy donors. PCR amplification relied on 60 Vbeta primers (plus 13 Jbeta primers). Method: immunoSEQ multiplex PCR; TCRdb's copy keeps in-frame clones and lacks some. The table has roughly 100,000 clones, over 60% seen once. Sample: PBMCs. The receptor set was obtained from a male donor in good health and CMV-seropositive.

The chain joins TRBV6-5 to TRBJ2-3; TRBD1 matches at 11 bases. The CDR3 has 15 residues. From germline, CDR1 is MNHEY and CDR2 SVGAGI. V shed 6 bases, J shed 1 base, and the junction held 3 bases outside the gene matches. For the CDR3, the DNA is TGTGCCAGCAGCCTGGGACAGGGGGGCACAGATACGCAGTATTTT. Protein sequence: CASSLGQGGTDTQYF.

This clone was recorded a few times. This sequence joins TRBV5-1 and TRBJ1-2; 7 bases align to TRBD1. The junction had 7 bases not matched to a gene; V was cut back by 0 bases and J by 5 bases. The CDR3 sequence is 15 residues long. In germline, CDR1 is SGHRS, CDR2 YFSETQ. The CDR3: CASSLGTGDGYGYTF. The CDR3 region has the DNA TGCGCCAGCAGCTTGGGGACAGGAGACGGGTATGGCTACACCTTC.

The rearrangement links TRBV27 to TRBJ1-1; the D gene is possibly TRBD1 (5 bases). The CDR3 is 16 residues long. Trimming left V 6 bases short and J 0 bases short, with 17 bases between. In germline, CDR1 is MNHEY, CDR2 SMNVEV (reference sequence). CDR3 nucleotides: TGTGCCAGCAGCCCGTCACGGAGGGACCTGAACACTGAAGCTTTCTTT. Its protein is CASSPSRRDLNTEAFF.

For this clone: At one end, the junction sequence differs from germline, possibly due to a read error. The CDR3 spells CSPGQGNF. The CDR3 bases are TGCAGTCCCGGACAGGGGAACTTC. The chain carries TRBV20-1 and TRBJ2-7, with 9 bases aligning to TRBD1. The germline V gene has CDR1 DFQATT and CDR2 SNEGSKA (reference sequence). The CDR3 spans 8 residues.

The chain employs TRBV2 and TRBJ1-1; D perhaps matches TRBD1 (5 bases). CDR1 SNHLY and CDR2 FYNNEI come from the germline V gene. The CDR3 has 15 residues. Trimming stripped 4 bases from V and 6 bases from J, with 18 bases between. CDR3 sequence reads: CASSAVQGGVAEAFF. As DNA, the CDR3 is TGTGCCAGCAGTGCAGTCCAGGGAGGGGTAGCTGAAGCTTTCTTT.

In nucleotides, the CDR3 is TGTGCCAGCAGTGCCGGGCCTCCGGGGTACTATGGCTACACCTTC. As protein: CASSAGPPGYYGYTF. J is TRBJ1-2 and V is TRBV2; D not resolved. The CDR3 has 15 residues. Germline loops: CDR1 SNHLY, CDR2 FYNNEI. The germline V and J ends were trimmed by 4 bases and 3 bases, with 15 bases remaining between them.

V gene TRBV18 combines with J gene TRBJ1-1; unclear D gene. The germline gives CDR1 KGHSH, CDR2 LQKENI. The CDR3 runs 13 residues. V was cut by 8 bases and J by 2 bases, with 12 bases left in between. The DNA of the CDR3 is TGTGCCAGCAAGCAGGAGGTTAACACTGAAGCTTTCTTT. It encodes CASKQEVNTEAFF.

The V call is TRBV2, the J call TRBJ1-6; a weak D match, TRBD1 (6 bases). The V end was cut by 7 bases, the J end by 11 bases, with 24 bases between. The CDR3 covers 16 residues. Germline values: CDR1 SNHLY, CDR2 FYNNEI. As DNA, the CDR3 is TGTGCCAGCATCCTGAAGTGGGGGCGGAATCCCACACCCCTCCACTTT. It yields the protein CASILKWGRNPTPLHF.

V gene TRBV30 combines with J gene TRBJ1-2, with TRBD1 matching over 8 bases. The germline gives CDR1 GTSNPN, CDR2 SVGIG (reference sequence). This CDR3 spans 15 amino acids. V gave up 1 base and J gave up 2 bases; unmatched junction bases: 6. CDR3 amino acids: CAWSGRTGTNYGYTF. CDR3 sequence (DNA): TGTGCCTGGAGTGGGAGGACAGGGACCAACTATGGCTACACCTTC. The whole variable domain, filled in from reference TRBV30 and TRBJ1-2, reads SQTIHQWPATLVQPVGSPLSLECTVEGTSNPNLYWYRQAAGRGLQLLFYSVGIGQISSEVPQNLSASRPQDRQFILSSKKLLLSDSGFYLCAWSGRTGTNYGYTFGSGTRLTVV.

The chain couples TRBV30 to TRBJ2-3; D ambiguous. Germline loops: CDR1 GTSNPN, CDR2 SVGIG (reference sequence). The germline V and J ends were trimmed by 1 base and 1 base, with 9 bases remaining between them. This CDR3 is built from 14 residues. Written as DNA, the CDR3 is TGTGCCTGGAGTGAGGCAGGCCGCACAGATACGCAGTATTTT. The encoded protein is CAWSEAGRTDTQYF.

This clone has just a few counts. This chain uses TRBV4-1 with TRBJ2-4; tentatively, D is TRBD2 (6 bases). The CDR3 has 18 amino acids. Germline-derived CDR1 and CDR2 are MGHRA and YSYEKL. Trimming stripped 3 bases from V and 0 bases from J, with 18 bases between. CDR3 residues: CASSQPGISGIAKNIQYF. The CDR3 bases are TGCGCCAGCAGCCAGCCCGGAATTAGCGGAATAGCCAAAAACATTCAGTACTTC.

The chain links TRBV19 to TRBJ1-5; tentatively, D is TRBD1 (6 bases). Trimming removed 1 base at V and 4 bases at J, with 11 bases between. Germline V gene sequence: CDR1 LNHDA, CDR2 SQIVND (reference sequence). The CDR3 loop spans 15 amino acids. CDR3 nucleotide sequence: TGTGCCAGTAGTATAGGGTCTCAGGGGAATCAGCCCCAGCATTTT. This gives the protein CASSIGSQGNQPQHF.

The chain carries TRBV18 and TRBJ1-6; 8 positions match TRBD1. V gave up 2 bases and J gave up 10 bases; unmatched junction bases: 7. The CDR3 contains 15 residues. Per the germline V gene, CDR1 is KGHSH and CDR2 is LQKENI. The CDR3 sequence: CASSPNGQGGSPLHF. DNA for the CDR3: TGTGCCAGCTCACCAAATGGACAGGGAGGATCACCCCTCCACTTT.

This rearrangement joins TRBV30 to TRBJ1-5; TRBD1 matches 10 bases. The V gene end was trimmed by 3 bases and the J gene end by 0 bases; junction bases not matched to a gene: 8. CDR3 length: 17 amino acids. Per germline, CDR1 GTSNPN and CDR2 SVGIG (reference sequence). DNA for the CDR3: TGTGCCTGGAGCGGGGACAGGGGAGTCTATAGCAATCAGCCCCAGCATTTT. As protein: CAWSGDRGVYSNQPQHF. The full variable domain, in which reference TRBV30 and TRBJ1-5 provide the parts outside the CDR3, is SQTIHQWPATLVQPVGSPLSLECTVEGTSNPNLYWYRQAAGRGLQLLFYSVGIGQISSEVPQNLSASRPQDRQFILSSKKLLLSDSGFYLCAWSGDRGVYSNQPQHFGDGTRLSIL.

The genes are TRBV29-1 and TRBJ2-7; 10 nucleotides line up with TRBD1. Germline V gene lookup returns CDR1 SQVTM and CDR2 ANQGSEA. This CDR3 is 14 amino acids long. The V segment lost 7 bases and the J segment 3 bases; nucleotides outside the gene matches: 9. The CDR3 reads CSGSGTGANYEQYF. The CDR3 DNA is TGCAGCGGCTCCGGGACAGGGGCGAACTACGAGCAGTACTTC.

In regard to this clone: In the same sample, other DNA sequences code for this CDR3. The chain employs TRBV5-1 and TRBJ1-1; a possible D gene is TRBD1 (6 bases). Deletions cut 0 bases from V and 5 bases from J, with 11 bases between. This CDR3 is 14 amino acids long. Germline CDR1 is SGHRS and CDR2 is YFSETQ. CDR3 sequence (DNA): TGCGCCAGCAGCTTGGAACAGGGAAGGACTGAAGCTTTCTTT. This gives the protein CASSLEQGRTEAFF.

The chain carries TRBV4-2 and TRBJ2-7; 8 nucleotides match TRBD1. In germline, CDR1 is LGHNA, CDR2 YNFKEQ. The CDR3 loop spans 13 amino acids. After removal of 3 bases from V and 2 bases from J, the junction contained 0 bases not matched to a gene. The CDR3 protein is CASSQGQAYEQYF. The CDR3 DNA follows: TGTGCCAGCAGCCAGGGACAGGCCTACGAGCAGTACTTC.

This chain connects TRBV10-1 to TRBJ1-1; D ambiguous. CDR3 length: 13 residues. Germline CDR1 and CDR2: WNHNN and SYGVQD (reference sequence). Trimming left V 6 bases short and J 0 bases short, with 8 bases between. CDR3 region: CASRPDMNTEAFF. The DNA of the CDR3 is TGCGCCAGCAGACCCGACATGAACACTGAAGCTTTCTTT.

The gene calls are TRBV2 and TRBJ2-6, with 13 bases lining up with TRBD2. V dropped 6 bases and J dropped 1; count of bases not matched to a gene: 6. The CDR3 length is 18 residues. Germline CDR1 and CDR2: SNHLY and FYNNEI. CDR3 region: CASSRGLAGVSGANVLTF. CDR3 coding DNA: TGTGCCAGCAGCCGAGGACTAGCGGGGGTTTCTGGGGCCAACGTCCTGACTTTC.

This chain joins TRBV5-1 and TRBJ2-3; 7 positions agree with TRBD2. The ends lost 1 base at V and 2 bases at J; junction bases unmatched: 4. The CDR3 covers 15 residues. Looked up from germline, CDR1 is SGHRS and CDR2 is YFSETQ. The CDR3 nucleotides are TGCGCCAGCAGCTTGTTCGGGGGGTCCACAGATACGCAGTATTTT. Its translation is CASSLFGGSTDTQYF.

This clone has a single count. V is TRBV9 and J is TRBJ2-2; TRBD2 aligns across 8 bases. This CDR3 has 14 residues. Germline values: CDR1 SGDLS, CDR2 YYNGEE. Trimming took 0 bases from V and 5 from J; bases not matched to a gene: 0. Here the CDR3 DNA reads TGTGCCAGCAGCGTAGCTAGCGGGACCGGGGAGCTGTTTTTT. Amino acid sequence: CASSVASGTGELFF.

This sequence joins TRBV2 and TRBJ2-1; 8 bases are a match to TRBD1. Trimming took 9 bases from V and 3 from J; bases not matched to a gene: 10. The length of the CDR3 is 15 residues. Germline-derived CDR1 and CDR2 are SNHLY and FYNNEI. Here the CDR3 DNA reads TGTGCCAGTCACTATCTACAGGGGGACTACAATGAGCAGTTCTTC. It codes for CASHYLQGDYNEQFF.

As DNA, the CDR3 is TGTGCCAGCAGTTCCCCGACTAGCGGGGAATCATACAATGAGCAGTTCTTC. Its translation is CASSSPTSGESYNEQFF. The chain recombines TRBV28 with TRBJ2-1; 11 bases are a match to TRBD2. This CDR3 region has 17 residues. CDR1 is MDHEN, CDR2 SYDVKM, per germline. After removal of 4 bases from V and 4 bases from J, the junction contained 9 bases not matched to a gene.

This clone was seen more than once but under ten times. V usage is TRBV10-2 and J usage is TRBJ1-6; maybe TRBD1 (5 bases). Germline V CDR1 and CDR2: WSHSY, SAAADI. V gave up 7 bases and J gave up 7 bases, with 11 bases separating them. The CDR3 spans 13 residues. In nucleotides, the CDR3 is TGCGCCAGCACCGGGCAGGGAAATTCACCCCTCCACTTT. Translating it yields CASTGQGNSPLHF.

The chain joins TRBV6-1 to TRBJ2-3; 15 nucleotides agree with TRBD2. This CDR3 comprises 15 residues. CDR1 is MNHNS, CDR2 SASEGT, per germline. V lost 11 bases to trimming and J lost 4 bases; unmatched junction nucleotides: 7. The CDR3 region is CAGGRTSGGADTQYF. The CDR3 bases are TGTGCCGGGGGACGGACTAGCGGGGGGGCAGATACGCAGTATTTT.